Given below is one T cell receptor beta chain in context. This specimen comes from a study of blood T cell repertoires in COVID-19. Study in general: Whether acute or convalescent, the COVID-19 samples came from the United States, Italy and Spain. Sample material is recorded as cDNA or gDNA derived from T cells, B-cell-depleted T cells, or PBMCs.

The germline V gene encodes CDR1 SGHRS and CDR2 YFSETQ. Trimming cost V 0 bases and J 6 bases, with 9 bases left between them. The CDR3 is 14 amino acids. Original processing notes: By means of reference gene primer amplification, nucleated cell counts were estimated. TCRdb's table, derived via immunoSEQ multiplex PCR, lists solely in-frame clones and lacks some. Clone size and the V and J calls come from that table; the DNA yielded D and trimming. The sample shows 200,000 to 250,000 clones, roughly 80% of them seen only once. The chain uses TRBV5-1 and TRBJ1-4; D is uncertain. The receptor was derived from a woman between 50 and 59 years old with acute or convalescent COVID-19. Sequencing was done on a sample of peripheral blood. The CDR3 nucleotides read TGCGCCAGCAGCTTGGGGAGGGTGGATGAAAAACTGTTTTTT. Protein: CASSLGRVDEKLFF. The whole variable domain, filled in from reference TRBV5-1 and TRBJ1-4, reads KAGVTQTPRYLIKTRGQQVTLSCSPISGHRSVSWYQQTPGQGLQFLFEYFSETQRNKGNFPGRFSGRQFSNSRSEMNVSTLELGDSALYLCASSLGRVDEKLFFGSGTQLSVL.